A selection of T cell receptor beta chains follows, all from one sample in a study of cytomegalovirus exposure and HLA in healthy donors. TCRdb keeps only in-frame clones here, not all; method: immunoSEQ multiplex PCR. The sample carries approximately 160,000 clones, approximately 86% recorded once. Sequencing input: PBMCs. The receptor source for this set is a woman younger than 35 in good health and CMV-seronegative. Each CDR3 is given with its conserved first and last residue. The D gene is left open where the match is weak. A row's size may be missing; if present it is once, few, many or a size class.

len: 17; v_gene: TRBV5-1; d_gene: TRBD1; abundance: NA; j_gene: TRBJ2-3; CDR3aa: CASSPRAGTGSTDTQYF; CDR3nt: TGCGCCAGCAGCCCCCGAGCCGGGACAGGTAGCACAGATACGCAGTATTTT
len: 18; v_gene: TRBV4-2; d_gene: NA; abundance: many; j_gene: TRBJ1-4; CDR3aa: CASSQVEVGRIQNEKLFF; CDR3nt: TGTGCCAGCAGCCAAGTGGAGGTGGGAAGGATTCAAAATGAAAAACTGTTTTTT
len: 17; v_gene: TRBV9; d_gene: TRBD2; abundance: NA; j_gene: TRBJ2-3; CDR3aa: CASSVGASGGSMDTQYF; CDR3nt: TGTGCCAGCAGCGTAGGGGCTAGCGGGGGATCAATGGATACGCAGTATTTT
len: 16; v_gene: TRBV9; d_gene: TRBD1; abundance: NA; j_gene: TRBJ2-5; CDR3aa: CASSVQGQGITETQYF; CDR3nt: TGTGCCAGCAGCGTCCAGGGACAGGGGATCACGGAGACCCAGTACTTC
len: 15; v_gene: TRBV6-6; d_gene: TRBD1; abundance: NA; j_gene: TRBJ2-7; CDR3aa: CASSRPGTGGYEQYF; CDR3nt: TGTGCCAGCAGTAGACCTGGGACAGGGGGTTACGAGCAGTACTTC
len: 14; v_gene: TRBV29-1; d_gene: NA; abundance: few; j_gene: TRBJ1-2; CDR3aa: CSANTGRTNYGYTF; CDR3nt: TGCAGCGCCAATACAGGCAGGACTAACTATGGCTACACCTTC
len: 14; v_gene: TRBV7-2; d_gene: TRBD1; abundance: NA; j_gene: TRBJ1-1; CDR3aa: CASSPRGQAKGAFF; CDR3nt: TGTGCCAGCAGCCCCCGGGGACAGGCTAAGGGGGCTTTCTTT
len: 16; v_gene: TRBV2; d_gene: NA; abundance: NA; j_gene: TRBJ2-5; CDR3aa: CASIVREPGLRETQYF; CDR3nt: TGTGCCAGCATAGTCAGGGAACCGGGCCTCCGAGAGACCCAGTACTTC
len: 17; v_gene: TRBV7-3; d_gene: TRBD1; abundance: NA; j_gene: TRBJ1-2; CDR3aa: CASSLWGQGAESEGYTF; CDR3nt: TGTGCCAGCAGCTTATGGGGACAGGGGGCGGAGAGTGAAGGCTACACCTTC
len: 13; v_gene: TRBV29-1; d_gene: TRBD1; abundance: NA; j_gene: TRBJ1-1; CDR3aa: CSVVGTGGTEAFF; CDR3nt: TGCAGCGTTGTGGGGACAGGGGGCACTGAAGCTTTCTTT
len: 15; v_gene: TRBV30; d_gene: NA; abundance: NA; j_gene: TRBJ1-5; CDR3aa: CAWSVGGSTNQPQHF; CDR3nt: TGTGCCTGGAGTGTTGGGGGGTCTACAAATCAGCCCCAGCATTTT
len: 13; v_gene: TRBV6-5; d_gene: NA; abundance: NA; j_gene: TRBJ1-4; CDR3aa: CASSPQSAEKLFF; CDR3nt: TGTGCCAGCAGTCCGCAATCAGCGGAAAAACTGTTTTTT
len: 13; v_gene: TRBV29-1; d_gene: NA; abundance: NA; j_gene: TRBJ1-1; CDR3aa: CSVVRLSNTEAFF; CDR3nt: TGCAGCGTTGTGAGGCTTAGTAACACTGAAGCTTTCTTT
len: 15; v_gene: TRBV11-2; d_gene: NA; abundance: NA; j_gene: TRBJ1-2; CDR3aa: CASSFFGEKDYGYTF; CDR3nt: TGTGCCAGCAGCTTTTTCGGGGAAAAAGACTATGGCTACACCTTC
len: 14; v_gene: TRBV27; d_gene: TRBD2; abundance: once; j_gene: TRBJ2-7; CDR3aa: CASSFGGGPYEQYF; CDR3nt: TGTGCCAGCAGTTTCGGCGGGGGGCCTTACGAGCAGTACTTC
len: 14; v_gene: TRBV9; d_gene: NA; abundance: NA; j_gene: TRBJ2-2; CDR3aa: CASSVESETGELFF; CDR3nt: TGTGCCAGCAGCGTAGAAAGCGAGACCGGGGAGCTGTTTTTT
len: 13; v_gene: TRBV30; d_gene: NA; abundance: NA; j_gene: TRBJ1-1; CDR3aa: CAWSVLRSTEAFF; CDR3nt: TGTGCCTGGAGTGTACTTAGAAGCACTGAAGCTTTCTTT
len: 15; v_gene: TRBV29-1; d_gene: NA; abundance: NA; j_gene: TRBJ1-3; CDR3aa: CSVEGTSTAGNTIYF; CDR3nt: TGCAGCGTTGAAGGGACTTCGACGGCAGGAAACACCATATATTTT
len: 15; v_gene: TRBV4-1; d_gene: TRBD2; abundance: few; j_gene: TRBJ2-7; CDR3aa: CASSQWASGLYEQYF; CDR3nt: TGCGCCAGCAGCCAGTGGGCTAGCGGGCTCTACGAGCAGTACTTC
len: 14; v_gene: TRBV27; d_gene: NA; abundance: NA; j_gene: TRBJ2-5; CDR3aa: CASRGGTLQETQYF; CDR3nt: TGTGCCAGCAGGGGGGGGACACTCCAAGAGACCCAGTACTTC
len: 15; v_gene: TRBV15; d_gene: NA; abundance: NA; j_gene: TRBJ1-5; CDR3aa: CATSPGQARRQPQHF; CDR3nt: TGTGCCACCAGCCCGGGCCAAGCAAGGAGGCAGCCCCAGCATTTT
len: 14; v_gene: TRBV27; d_gene: TRBD2; abundance: NA; j_gene: TRBJ2-3; CDR3aa: CASREAGATDTQYF; CDR3nt: TGTGCCAGCAGGGAAGCGGGAGCCACAGATACGCAGTATTTT
len: 19; v_gene: TRBV1; d_gene: NA; abundance: NA; j_gene: TRBJ2-2; CDR3aa: CTSSQEAWDLAGATGELFF; CDR3nt: TGCACCAGCAGCCAAGAGGCGTGGGACCTAGCGGGTGCCACCGGGGAGCTGTTTTTT
len: 14; v_gene: TRBV2; d_gene: NA; abundance: NA; j_gene: TRBJ2-1; CDR3aa: CASSSGRSYNEQFF; CDR3nt: TGTGCCAGCAGCTCAGGTCGGTCCTACAATGAGCAGTTCTTC
len: 14; v_gene: TRBV10-2; d_gene: TRBD1; abundance: NA; j_gene: TRBJ2-7; CDR3aa: CASSPGQDPYEQYF; CDR3nt: TGCGCCAGCTCACCGGGACAGGACCCCTACGAGCAGTACTTC
len: 14; v_gene: TRBV18; d_gene: NA; abundance: NA; j_gene: TRBJ2-7; CDR3aa: CASSPPGSRYEQYF; CDR3nt: TGTGCCAGCTCACCACCAGGGAGTAGGTACGAGCAGTACTTC
len: 15; v_gene: TRBV27; d_gene: NA; abundance: few; j_gene: TRBJ2-1; CDR3aa: CASSFRPSSYNEQFF; CDR3nt: TGTGCCAGCAGTTTCCGGCCTAGCTCCTACAATGAGCAGTTCTTC
len: 14; v_gene: TRBV12-5; d_gene: NA; abundance: NA; j_gene: TRBJ1-5; CDR3aa: CASGSYQGLQPQHF; CDR3nt: TGTGCTAGTGGTTCATACCAGGGTCTTCAGCCCCAGCATTTT
len: 15; v_gene: TRBV6-6; d_gene: NA; abundance: NA; j_gene: TRBJ1-6; CDR3aa: CASSSPRGYNSPLHF; CDR3nt: TGTGCCAGCAGCTCCCCCCGGGGTTATAATTCACCCCTCCACTTT
len: 16; v_gene: TRBV4-1; d_gene: NA; abundance: once; j_gene: TRBJ1-5; CDR3aa: CASSQEGGLNNQPQHF; CDR3nt: TGCGCCAGCAGCCAAGAAGGCGGACTGAACAATCAGCCCCAGCATTTT
len: 14; v_gene: TRBV27; d_gene: TRBD1; abundance: few; j_gene: TRBJ1-2; CDR3aa: CASRKGQGANGYTF; CDR3nt: TGTGCCAGCAGAAAGGGACAGGGGGCGAATGGCTACACCTTC
len: 15; v_gene: TRBV5-4; d_gene: NA; abundance: NA; j_gene: TRBJ2-1; CDR3aa: CASSFGVGSYNEQFF; CDR3nt: TGTGCCAGCAGCTTCGGGGTCGGCTCCTACAATGAGCAGTTCTTC
len: 13; v_gene: TRBV7-2; d_gene: NA; abundance: NA; j_gene: TRBJ1-2; CDR3aa: CASSLGDKWGYTF; CDR3nt: TGTGCCAGCAGCTTAGGGGACAAGTGGGGCTACACCTTC
len: 13; v_gene: TRBV27; d_gene: NA; abundance: NA; j_gene: TRBJ1-5; CDR3aa: CASSLDRRQPQHF; CDR3nt: TGTGCCAGCAGTTTAGACAGAAGGCAGCCCCAGCATTTT
len: 15; v_gene: TRBV19; d_gene: NA; abundance: few; j_gene: TRBJ1-1; CDR3aa: CASTLGRVLNTEAFF; CDR3nt: TGTGCCAGTACCCTAGGTCGGGTCTTGAACACTGAAGCTTTCTTT